This TCR beta chain was captured in a study of T cell repertoires in cytomegalovirus infection. Study-level information: Signatures in public TCR beta sequences pointed to both CMV infection and matching HLA type. Study-level findings and limits: There were HLA-C-restricted CMV-specific TCR beta clonotypes dominating the ex vivo response. The cumulative frequency of public TCR beta families distinguished individuals who carried CMV together with the relevant HLA.

Turning to this clonotype: The antigen remains undetermined.

V dropped 5 bases and J dropped 0 bases, with 14 bases sitting between them. CDR3 length: 17 residues. Per the germline V gene, CDR1 is MDHEN and CDR2 is SYDVKM. TCRdb called the reads again in MiXCR, with one record for every CDR3 protein. The sample yields tens of thousands of distinct CDR3 sequences, 20% to 25% seen once. The gene calls are TRBV28 and TRBJ2-6; D is possibly TRBD1 (6 bases). The receptor's source is a human donor in good health (CMV status not recorded). Some clones in this sample may be carry-over from other donors' samples. The source material was PBMCs, sequenced either directly or after in vitro stimulation (not recorded which). Here the CDR3 DNA reads TGTGCCAGCAGTGCCTTTACAGGGTACTCTGGGGCCAACGTCCTGACTTTC. Translated, it gives CASSAFTGYSGANVLTF.